A selection of T cell receptor beta chains follows, all from one sample in a study of beta chain features in type 1 diabetes. Repertoires were generated with immunoSEQ multiplex PCR, while TCRdb's copy carries only in-frame clones and drops some. The sample has a few hundred thousand clones, roughly 13% seen once. The sequenced sample was naive CD4+ T cells from blood. All receptors derive from a man aged 18 to 35 in good health. Each CDR3 is given with its conserved first and last residue. Each record gives: CDR3 length, clone size, D gene, V gene, J gene, CDR3 DNA, CDR3 protein. The D gene is left open where the match is weak. The listing skips clone size in some rows; elsewhere it reads once, few, many or a size class.

>14|-|TRBD2|TRBV30|TRBJ2-7
TGTGCCTGTGGTAGAGCGGGAGGTCTCTACGAGCAGTACTTC
CACGRAGGLYEQYF
>17|-|-|TRBV28|TRBJ2-7
TGTGCCAGCAGTATACAACTCAAGCTAACCGCGGGGTACGAGCAGTACTTC
CASSIQLKLTAGYEQYF
>14|-|-|TRBV6-5|TRBJ2-1
TGTGCCAGCAGTTATATGGGACTGACAATCGGTCAGTTCTTC
CASSYMGLTIGQFF
>13|-|TRBD1|TRBV19|TRBJ1-6
TGTGCCAGTGCCGGGACAGGGGGATCACCCCTCCACTTT
CASAGTGGSPLHF
>14|few|-|TRBV7-6|TRBJ2-2
TGTGCCAGCAGCTTGGGGAGCGGCACCGGGGAGCTGTTTTTT
CASSLGSGTGELFF
>18|-|TRBD1|TRBV28|TRBJ1-5
TGTGCCAGCAGTAACGACAGGGTCCCCCCAGGCTGGAATCAGCCCCAGCATTTT
CASSNDRVPPGWNQPQHF
>12|few|-|TRBV7-3|TRBJ2-1
TGTGCCAGCAGCACTGGACAGGGACTAAAGTTCTTC
CASSTGQGLKFF
>15|-|-|TRBV9|TRBJ2-6
TGTGCCAGCAGCGTAGGGACTATTGGGGCCAACGTCCTGACTTTC
CASSVGTIGANVLTF
>14|-|TRBD1|TRBV5-5|TRBJ1-1
TGTGCCAGCAGCTCCTTTGACAGGGTGACTGAAGCTTTCTTT
CASSSFDRVTEAFF
>14|-|TRBD1|TRBV30|TRBJ1-5
TGTGCCTGGGACAGGGGTCAAAGCAATCAGCCCCAGCATTTT
CAWDRGQSNQPQHF
>15|-|-|TRBV4-3|TRBJ2-7
TGCGCCAGCAGCCAAGATAGATGGGCTTCCTACGAGCAGTACTTC
CASSQDRWASYEQYF
>12|-|-|TRBV4-1|TRBJ2-3
TGCGCCAGCAGCCGAGCGGCAGATACGCAGTATTTT
CASSRAADTQYF
>12|-|-|TRBV19|TRBJ2-3
TGTGCCAGTTCCAGGGACACAGATACGCAGTATTTT
CASSRDTDTQYF
>17|few|TRBD2|TRBV28|TRBJ2-7
TGTGCCAGCAGGACTACCGGGACTAGCGGGGGGGCCTACGAGCAGTACTTC
CASRTTGTSGGAYEQYF
>11|few|-|TRBV15|TRBJ1-2
TGTGCCACAGGCGGGGACTATGGCTACACCTTC
CATGGDYGYTF
>15|few|TRBD1|TRBV28|TRBJ1-2
TGTGCCAGCAGGGTACTCGGGACAGGCAACTATGGCTACACCTTC
CASRVLGTGNYGYTF
>15|few|-|TRBV7-9|TRBJ2-7
TGTGCCAGCAGCTCCGACAGGAGAAGTCCCTACGAGCAGTACTTC
CASSSDRRSPYEQYF
>17|few|TRBD1|TRBV4-2|TRBJ1-2
TGTGCCAGCAGCCAGGACTACCCGACAGGGACCACGTATGGCTACACCTTC
CASSQDYPTGTTYGYTF
>14|-|-|TRBV27|TRBJ2-3
TGTGCCAGCAGTGAAGGGGGGGGCACAGATACGCAGTATTTT
CASSEGGGTDTQYF
>14|-|TRBD1|TRBV29-1|TRBJ2-7
TGCAGCGTTCAATACGGACAGGGGAACTACGAGCAGTACTTC
CSVQYGQGNYEQYF
>13|few|TRBD1|TRBV10-3|TRBJ1-2
TGTGCCATCATTTCGGACAGGGCAAATGGCTACACCTTC
CAIISDRANGYTF
>12|many|-|TRBV29-1|TRBJ2-7
TGCAGCGTTGGGCTAGCGCCCAGAGAGCAGTACTTC
CSVGLAPREQYF
>14|-|-|TRBV7-8|TRBJ2-1
TGTGCCAGCAGCTCGGGAGCCGAGTACAATGAGCAGTTCTTC
CASSSGAEYNEQFF
>13|few|-|TRBV29-1|TRBJ1-5
TGCAGCGTTGCCAGGGAACCCAATCAGCCCCAGCATTTT
CSVAREPNQPQHF
>15|-|-|TRBV5-4|TRBJ1-1
TGTGCCAGCAGCTTGGAAGTGCAGGCCATGGCTGAAGCTTTCTTT
CASSLEVQAMAEAFF
>12|few|-|TRBV11-2|TRBJ2-5
TGTGCCAGCAGATGGGGGCCAGAGACCCAGTACTTC
CASRWGPETQYF
>19|few|TRBD2|TRBV11-2|TRBJ2-1
TGTGCCAGCAGCTTAGGTAAACTGGGGACTAGCAATTACTACAATGAGCAGTTCTTC
CASSLGKLGTSNYYNEQFF
>12|few|-|TRBV28|TRBJ1-6
TGTGCCAGCCTCGGACTGAATTCACCCCTCCACTTT
CASLGLNSPLHF
>14|few|TRBD1|TRBV18|TRBJ1-1
TGTGCCAGCTCACCACCGGGGACAGGCACTGAAGCTTTCTTT
CASSPPGTGTEAFF
>13|few|-|TRBV27|TRBJ1-1
TGTGCCAGCAGGGACACGATGAACACTGAAGCTTTCTTT
CASRDTMNTEAFF
>16|-|-|TRBV28|TRBJ1-4
TGTGCCAGCAGTTTACGGACTGCTTTTCTGGGGGAAAAACTGTTTTTT
CASSLRTAFLGEKLFF
>14|few|-|TRBV2|TRBJ2-7
TGTGCCAGCATCATCACAGGACATAGCTACGAGCAGTACTTC
CASIITGHSYEQYF
>15|few|TRBD2|TRBV4-3|TRBJ2-7
TGCGCCAGCAGCCAAGAACTAGCGCCCGCTTACGAGCAGTACTTC
CASSQELAPAYEQYF
>15|few|-|TRBV2|TRBJ1-1
TGTGCCAGCAGTGACGGGAAAAGTGTCCGCACTGAAGCTTTCTTT
CASSDGKSVRTEAFF
>13|-|-|TRBV6-1|TRBJ2-7
TGTGCCAGCAGTGAAGAGTTCAGATACGAGCAGTACTTC
CASSEEFRYEQYF
>15|-|-|TRBV30|TRBJ2-3
TGTGCCTGGAGTGTACGACGGGGGAGTGGAGATACGCAGTATTTT
CAWSVRRGSGDTQYF
>15|few|TRBD1|TRBV6-5|TRBJ2-7
TGTGCCAGCAGCCGACAGGGAAGTCTAGTCCACGAGCAGTACTTC
CASSRQGSLVHEQYF
>16|few|TRBD2|TRBV7-8|TRBJ2-3
TGTGCCAGCAGCCCCTCTAGGAAGCGGGGCCCAGATACGCAGTATTTT
CASSPSRKRGPDTQYF
>14|-|-|TRBV7-9|TRBJ2-5
TGTGCCAGCAGCTTGGGCCAGGGTGCGGAGACCCAGTACTTC
CASSLGQGAETQYF
>14|-|-|TRBV4-3|TRBJ2-2
TGCGCCAGCAGCCAAGAATTGGCAGCCGGGGAGCTGTTTTTT
CASSQELAAGELFF
>13|few|-|TRBV6-5|TRBJ2-7
TGTGCCAGTAAGCCGGGACTGTACTACGAGCAGTACTTC
CASKPGLYYEQYF
>16|-|TRBD2|TRBV27|TRBJ2-1
TGTGCCAGCAGTTTACTAGCGGGAGGGCCCTACAATGAGCAGTTCTTC
CASSLLAGGPYNEQFF
>13|-|-|TRBV7-2|TRBJ1-5
TGTGCCAGCAGCCCACTTCGCAATCAGCCCCAGCATTTT
CASSPLRNQPQHF
>10|few|-|TRBV29-1|TRBJ2-1
TGCAGCGTTGGACAGTATGAGCAGTTCTTC
CSVGQYEQFF
>13|-|TRBD1|TRBV27|TRBJ2-5
TGTGCCAGCAGTCTGGGACAGGAGGAGACCCAGTACTTC
CASSLGQEETQYF
>16|-|TRBD1|TRBV9|TRBJ2-3
TGTGCCAGCAGCCCGGACCTCAGGGGGCAATCAGATACGCAGTATTTT
CASSPDLRGQSDTQYF
>15|-|TRBD1|TRBV28|TRBJ2-4
TGTGCCAGCAGTCCAGGGGGCGAGGGCAAAAACATTCAGTACTTC
CASSPGGEGKNIQYF
>15|few|-|TRBV7-7|TRBJ2-5
TGTGCCAGCAGCCAACGCAATGGAGGGTCGGAGACCCAGTACTTC
CASSQRNGGSETQYF
>17|-|TRBD1|TRBV28|TRBJ2-6
TGTGCCAGCAGTTTACTCCAGGGGGCGCCTGGGGCCAACGTCCTGACTTTC
CASSLLQGAPGANVLTF